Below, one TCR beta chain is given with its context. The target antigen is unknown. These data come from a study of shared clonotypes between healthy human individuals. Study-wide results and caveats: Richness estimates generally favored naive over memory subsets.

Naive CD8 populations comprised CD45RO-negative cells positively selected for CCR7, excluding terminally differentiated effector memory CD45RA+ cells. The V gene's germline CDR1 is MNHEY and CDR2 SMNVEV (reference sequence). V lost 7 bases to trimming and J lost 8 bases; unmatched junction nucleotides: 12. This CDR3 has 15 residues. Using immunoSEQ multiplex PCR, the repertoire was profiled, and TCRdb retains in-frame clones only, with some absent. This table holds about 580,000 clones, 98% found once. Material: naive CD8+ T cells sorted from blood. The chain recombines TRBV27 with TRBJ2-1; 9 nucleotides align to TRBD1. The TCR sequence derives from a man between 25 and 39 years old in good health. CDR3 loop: CASTPIGTGNHEQFF. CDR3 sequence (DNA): TGTGCCAGCACTCCTATAGGGACAGGGAACCATGAGCAGTTCTTC.